These 32 T cell receptor beta chains came from one sample sequenced in a study of cytomegalovirus exposure and HLA in healthy donors. A multiplex PCR was run with 60 Vbeta primers and 13 Jbeta primers. Clones were sequenced by immunoSEQ multiplex PCR, and TCRdb holds only the in-frame ones, with some missing. The table lists approximately 110,000 clones, roughly three quarters of them singletons, with 1% to 1.5% in the top ten. Sequencing was performed on PBMCs. The receptors were gathered from a man aged 35-49 years in good health and CMV-seronegative.

The table lists this clone with a count of one. The chain combines TRBV28 with TRBJ2-7; 9 bases match TRBD2. The CDR3 length is 14 residues. Germline assignment: CDR1 MDHEN and CDR2 SYDVKM. V lost 9 bases and J lost 0; bases outside the gene matches: 6. The CDR3 bases are TGTGCCAGTAAGGCGGGAGGGAGCTCCTACGAGCAGTACTTC. Translating gives CASKAGGSSYEQYF.

The table lists this clone with a count of one. V is TRBV30 and J is TRBJ2-3, with 7 bases fitting TRBD2. The germline gives CDR1 GTSNPN, CDR2 SVGIG (reference sequence). The CDR3 extends over 13 amino acids. V lost 5 bases and J lost 10; bases outside the gene matches: 12. CDR3 residues: CAWGGMTSSSQYF. For the CDR3, the DNA is TGTGCCTGGGGTGGTATGACTAGCTCTTCGCAGTATTTT.

V and J are TRBV30 and TRBJ2-3, with 7 bases matching TRBD1. Germline V gene data show CDR1 as GTSNPN and CDR2 as SVGIG (reference sequence). Losses at the gene ends were 0 bases for V and 6 bases for J; bases not matched to a gene: 9. This CDR3 contains 15 residues. CDR3 region: CAWSVGRQGLDTQYF. The CDR3 DNA sequence: TGTGCCTGGAGTGTTGGGAGACAGGGTTTGGATACGCAGTATTTT.

V and J are TRBV12-5 and TRBJ2-1; TRBD1 might be the D (6 bases). V was trimmed by 2 bases and J by 6 bases, leaving 8 bases between them. CDR1 is LGHNT, CDR2 FRNRAP, per germline. The CDR3 totals 13 residues. The CDR3 DNA sequence: TGTGCTAGTGGTTTGACAGGGTTCAATGAGCAGTTCTTC. Translation: CASGLTGFNEQFF.

The J gene is TRBJ2-4, the V gene TRBV25-1; D might be TRBD2 (6 bases). There are 13 residues in the CDR3. Germline V gene sequence: CDR1 MGHDK, CDR2 SYGVNS. V was shortened by 8 bases and J by 1 base, with 9 bases between the two germline ends. The CDR3 nucleotides are TGTGCCAGCCGAGGAGGGGCCAAAAACATTCAGTACTTC. Encoded protein: CASRGGAKNIQYF.

The chain employs TRBV18 and TRBJ2-5; 7 bases agree with TRBD2. The V gene's germline CDR1 is KGHSH and CDR2 LQKENI. Unmatched junction bases numbered 5, after V lost 0 bases and J lost 1 base. The CDR3 runs to 16 residues. The CDR3 sequence: CASSPPQGGSQETQYF. The CDR3 DNA is TGTGCCAGCTCACCACCCCAGGGAGGGTCCCAAGAGACCCAGTACTTC. The whole variable domain, remainder taken from reference TRBV18 and TRBJ2-5, is NAGVMQNPRHLVRRRGQEARLRCSPMKGHSHVYWYRQLPEEGLKFMVYLQKENIIDESGMPKERFSAEFPKEGPSILRIQQVVRGDSAAYFCASSPPQGGSQETQYFGPGTRLLVL.

The chain carries TRBV27 and TRBJ2-1, with a possible D match to TRBD2 (6 bases). Trimming stripped 6 bases from V and 6 bases from J, with 12 bases between. Germline lookup yields CDR1 MNHEY and CDR2 SMNVEV (reference sequence). The CDR3 is 13 residues long. For the CDR3, the DNA is TGTGCCAGCAGAGAAGTGGGAGGCAATGAGCAGTTCTTC. Translated: CASREVGGNEQFF.

The chain uses TRBV15 and TRBJ2-7; D might be TRBD2 (5 bases). This CDR3 has 12 amino acids. CDR1 is LNHNV and CDR2 is YYDKDF in the germline V gene (reference sequence). Trimming shortened V by 5 bases and J by 6 bases, and 11 bases separated the two germline ends. The CDR3 sequence is CATSPFEGEQYF. The DNA of the CDR3 is TGTGCCACCAGCCCATTCGAGGGCGAGCAGTACTTC.

V is TRBV10-3 and J is TRBJ2-7, with D possibly matching TRBD2 (5 bases). The germline CDR1 and CDR2 sequences are ENHRY and SYGVKD. The CDR3 spans 14 residues. Trimming pared 0 bases from V and 2 bases from J, leaving 8 bases between. The CDR3 DNA follows: TGTGCCATCAGTGAGTCGGACTTGACCTACGAGCAGTACTTC. It codes for CAISESDLTYEQYF.

This chain joins TRBV30 and TRBJ1-1; D remains ambiguous. V dropped 5 bases and J dropped 4 bases, with 11 bases sitting between them. The CDR3 contains 12 residues. CDR1 GTSNPN and CDR2 SVGIG come from the germline V gene (reference sequence). The CDR3 loop is CAWARGVTEAFF. For the CDR3, the DNA is TGTGCCTGGGCCCGCGGGGTCACTGAAGCTTTCTTT.

V and J are TRBV7-9 and TRBJ2-7; 7 bases align to TRBD1. The CDR3 runs 15 residues. Germline V lookup: CDR1 SEHNR, CDR2 FQNEAQ (reference sequence). Unmatched junction bases numbered 10, after V lost 5 bases and J lost 3 bases. The CDR3 coding sequence is TGTGCCAGCAGCCATCGGGCAGGGGGTCTCTACGAGCAGTACTTC. It specifies CASSHRAGGLYEQYF.

This rearrangement joins TRBV4-2 to TRBJ2-3, with 7 bases identical to TRBD2. Germline CDR1 reads LGHNA; CDR2 reads YNFKEQ. V gave up 1 base and J gave up 6 bases; unmatched junction bases: 10. There are 16 residues in the CDR3. The CDR3 DNA is TGTGCCAGCAGCCAAGCGGGCGGGAGTATGACGGATACGCAGTATTTT. Its protein product is CASSQAGGSMTDTQYF.

The chain is built from TRBV6-5 and TRBJ2-7; TRBD1 matches 9 bases. Germline values: CDR1 MNHEY, CDR2 SVGAGI. Unmatched junction bases numbered 4, after V lost 5 bases and J lost 5 bases. This CDR3 is built from 13 residues. CDR3 loop: CASSPGQGHEQYF. Written as DNA, the CDR3 is TGTGCCAGCAGTCCGGGACAGGGCCACGAGCAGTACTTC.

The CDR3 DNA reads TGTGCCAGCAGCCCTGACGGACATAGCAATCAGCCCCAGCATTTT. Protein: CASSPDGHSNQPQHF. The V and J genes are TRBV7-2 and TRBJ1-5, with D possibly being TRBD1 (5 bases). From germline, CDR1 is SGHTA and CDR2 FQGNSA. Trimming stripped 5 bases from V and 0 bases from J, with 11 bases between. The CDR3 consists of 15 residues.

This clone was recorded a few times. The chain is built from TRBV29-1 and TRBJ1-2; D remains unclear. The CDR3 loop spans 13 amino acids. Germline values: CDR1 SQVTM, CDR2 ANQGSEA. Trimming left V 1 base short and J 3 bases short, with 9 bases between. The CDR3 DNA is TGCAGCGTTGAAGCAGGTATGGACTATGGCTACACCTTC. Translated: CSVEAGMDYGYTF.

The chain recombines TRBV10-2 with TRBJ1-1; maybe TRBD1 (5 bases). The germline V gene has CDR1 WSHSY and CDR2 SAAADI. This CDR3 contains 13 residues. The ends were cut back, 4 bases at V and 0 bases at J, with 6 bases in the middle. The CDR3, as DNA: TGCGCCAGCAGTGGGGGGGTGAACACTGAAGCTTTCTTT. It yields the protein CASSGGVNTEAFF.

This clone has a single count. The chain employs TRBV19 and TRBJ2-3; D not certain. CDR1 LNHDA and CDR2 SQIVND come from the germline V gene (reference sequence). This CDR3 comprises 12 residues. With 6 bases removed from V and 6 bases from J, the gap between germline ends came to 10 bases. CDR3 region: CASRRNTDTQYF. The CDR3 DNA reads as TGTGCCAGTAGGAGAAATACCGATACGCAGTATTTT.

The J gene is TRBJ1-2, the V gene TRBV4-1; 9 nucleotides match TRBD1. This CDR3 is 12 amino acids long. From germline, CDR1 is MGHRA and CDR2 YSYEKL. The trim removed 6 bases at V and 8 bases at J, leaving 4 bases unmatched. The CDR3 spells CASSRTGDGYTF. The CDR3 nucleotides read TGCGCCAGCAGTCGGACAGGGGACGGCTACACCTTC.

The genes are TRBV7-9 and TRBJ2-5, with D possibly being TRBD1 or TRBD2 (6 bases each). The J call may be wrong; the DNA end is better matched by TRBJ2-7. The CDR3 is made up of 15 amino acids. Germline-derived CDR1 and CDR2 are SEHNR and FQNEAQ (reference sequence). Here the CDR3 reads CASSSLGGGSYEQYF. The CDR3 DNA sequence: TGTGCCAGCAGCTCCCTTGGAGGGGGCTCCTACGAGCAGTACTTC.

The V and J genes are TRBV7-3 and TRBJ1-2, with 9 bases aligning to TRBD1. V was clipped by 5 bases and J by 8 bases; unmatched bases: 12. The CDR3 has 15 amino acids. Germline V gene lookup returns CDR1 SGHTA and CDR2 FQGTGA. In nucleotides, the CDR3 is TGTGCCAGCAGCCCGCCCGGGACAGGGTTCGGCGGCTACACCTTC. Amino acids: CASSPPGTGFGGYTF.

This clone came up a few times. The CDR3 reads CASSLHQPQHF. The CDR3 DNA reads TGTGCCAGCAGCCTACATCAGCCCCAGCATTTT. This chain connects TRBV6-1 to TRBJ1-5; D remains unclear. The CDR3 contains 11 residues. Trimming shortened V by 6 bases and J by 5 bases, and 5 bases separated the two germline ends. Per germline, CDR1 MNHNS and CDR2 SASEGT.

This clone was counted only a few times. The V and J genes are TRBV4-3 and TRBJ2-5, with TRBD2 matching over 13 bases. Germline CDR1 reads LGHNA; CDR2 reads YSLEER. J gave up 1 base and V 1 base, and 0 bases lay outside the gene matches. CDR3 length: 16 residues. Here the CDR3 reads CASSQGLAGGQETQYF. CDR3 DNA: TGCGCCAGCAGCCAAGGACTAGCGGGGGGCCAAGAGACCCAGTACTTC.

CDR3 region: CASSLFGEMNTEAFF. In DNA form, the CDR3 reads TGTGCCAGCAGCTTATTCGGAGAAATGAACACTGAAGCTTTCTTT. The rearrangement joins TRBV7-8 to TRBJ1-1; D is unclear. This CDR3 is 15 amino acids long. Germline CDR1 and CDR2: SGHVS and FQNEAQ. Trimming stripped 2 bases from V and 0 bases from J, with 10 bases between.

This chain links TRBV29-1 with TRBJ1-2; 8 bases line up with TRBD1. The CDR3 length is 13 residues. Germline CDR1 is SQVTM and CDR2 is ANQGSEA. V lost 7 bases to trimming and J lost 8 bases; unmatched junction nucleotides: 12. The CDR3, as DNA: TGCAGCGCTATCCCTGGACAGGGTAACGGCTACACCTTC. This sequence encodes CSAIPGQGNGYTF.

This clone has just a few counts. V and J are TRBV5-6 and TRBJ1-4, with 10 bases matching TRBD1. V was pared by 0 bases and J by 7 bases, with 15 bases of the junction left unmatched. Germline V gene data show CDR1 as SGHDT and CDR2 as YYEEEE. CDR3 size: 19 residues. In nucleotides, the CDR3 is TGTGCCAGCAGCTTGGCCGGGGGTTTACGGACAGGGGGTGTTGAAAAACTGTTTTTT. This encodes CASSLAGGLRTGGVEKLFF.

This clone was recorded a few times. The V and J genes are TRBV6-6 and TRBJ1-4, with a tentative D call TRBD1 (6 bases). CDR1 is MNHNY, CDR2 SVGAGI, per germline (reference sequence). V was cut by 6 bases and J by 6 bases, with 11 bases left in between. CDR3 size: 13 residues. CDR3 nucleotide sequence: TGTGCCAGCAGGAAGGACAGAGATGAAAAACTGTTTTTT. It is translated as CASRKDRDEKLFF.

The genes are TRBV14 and TRBJ1-2, with 9 bases matching TRBD1. V trimming: 6 bases; J trimming: 4 bases; junction bases outside the gene matches: 9. The CDR3 spans 15 residues. CDR1 is SGHDN, CDR2 FVKESK, per germline. The CDR3 loop is CASSQQGAIPYGYTF. CDR3 coding DNA: TGTGCCAGCAGTCAACAGGGGGCTATCCCCTATGGCTACACCTTC.

The count of this clone is one. The rearrangement links TRBV7-8 to TRBJ1-5; unclear D gene. Germline-derived CDR1 and CDR2 are SGHVS and FQNEAQ. The CDR3 runs 15 residues. V dropped 1 base and J dropped 0 bases, with 7 bases sitting between them. The CDR3, as DNA: TGTGCCAGCAGCTTAGAACCAGTTAGCAATCAGCCCCAGCATTTT. The encoded protein is CASSLEPVSNQPQHF.

The chain uses TRBV27 and TRBJ1-5; 7 bases map to TRBD1. This CDR3 comprises 16 residues. J was trimmed by 0 bases and V by 6 bases; bases with no gene match: 8. CDR1 and CDR2 from the germline V gene are MNHEY and SMNVEV (reference sequence). This CDR3 reads CASSPIGTASNQPQHF. As DNA, the CDR3 is TGTGCCAGCAGCCCCATCGGGACAGCTAGCAATCAGCCCCAGCATTTT.

The chain is built from TRBV4-3 and TRBJ1-3; D perhaps matches TRBD1 (6 bases). Germline V CDR1 and CDR2: LGHNA, YSLEER. The CDR3 extends over 17 amino acids. Trimming took off 4 bases at V and 3 bases at J, with 19 bases between the two ends. The CDR3 is CASSPLLAGAGGNTIYF. CDR3 nucleotide sequence: TGCGCCAGCAGCCCCCTGCTGGCGGGGGCTGGTGGAAACACCATATATTTT.

This clone was seen a single time. This chain connects TRBV19 to TRBJ2-7; the D gene is possibly TRBD2 (5 bases). CDR1 and CDR2 (germline): LNHDA, SQIVND (reference sequence). Trimming removed 6 bases from V and 0 bases from J, with 12 bases in between. This CDR3 has 14 residues. The chain's CDR3 is CASSPDSFSYEQYF. In DNA form, the CDR3 reads TGTGCCAGTAGCCCGGACTCTTTCTCCTACGAGCAGTACTTC.

This clone was seen only once. The chain joins TRBV19 to TRBJ1-1, with D uncertain. This CDR3 contains 13 residues. Germline V gene data show CDR1 as LNHDA and CDR2 as SQIVND (reference sequence). V lost 6 bases to trimming and J lost 1 base, with 9 bases between them. The CDR3 sequence: CASSTPWNTEAFF. The CDR3, as DNA: TGTGCCAGTAGCACTCCCTGGAACACTGAAGCTTTCTTT.